These 5 T cell receptor beta chains were all obtained from the same sample, sequenced in a study of T cell changes during pregnancy in multiple sclerosis. Repertoires were generated with immunoSEQ multiplex PCR, while TCRdb's copy carries only in-frame clones and drops some. Of around 88,000 clones listed, about 91% are singletons. The sequenced sample was peripheral blood, obtained after pregnancy. Receptors were obtained from a female donor in good health, enrolled as a control in a pregnancy study.

The J gene is TRBJ1-5, the V gene TRBV6-1; D is unclear. Trimming left V 2 bases short and J 6 bases short, with 11 bases between. The CDR3 has 14 amino acids. The germline gives CDR1 MNHNS, CDR2 SASEGT. The CDR3, as DNA: TGTGCCAGCAGTGAAAGCGGCTTTGTTCAGCCCCAGCATTTT. Amino acid sequence: CASSESGFVQPQHF.

In its sample, this clone was seen once. This chain links TRBV28 with TRBJ2-7; possible D gene TRBD1, 5 bases. CDR1 and CDR2 from the germline V gene are MDHEN and SYDVKM. This CDR3 has 14 residues. Trimming pared 3 bases from V and 4 bases from J, leaving 13 bases between. CDR3 in DNA: TGTGCCAGCAGTTTTAGGGGTCCGGCTTACGAGCAGTACTTC. Protein sequence: CASSFRGPAYEQYF.

This clone was detected a few times. CDR3 amino acids: CASSPNRARNTEAFF. In DNA form, the CDR3 reads TGTGCCAGCTCCCCCAACAGGGCAAGGAACACTGAAGCTTTCTTT. The chain carries TRBV2 and TRBJ1-1, with D perhaps matching TRBD1 (6 bases). The germline CDR1 and CDR2 sequences are SNHLY and FYNNEI. The V and J ends lost 8 bases and 1 base respectively, with 17 bases between them. This CDR3 contains 15 residues.

V is TRBV7-9 and J is TRBJ1-1, with 8 bases matching TRBD1. V dropped 7 bases and J dropped 0; count of bases not matched to a gene: 4. The CDR3 covers 14 residues. Germline V CDR1 and CDR2: SEHNR, FQNEAQ (reference sequence). This CDR3 reads CASKGDRMNTEAFF. DNA of the CDR3: TGTGCCAGCAAGGGGGACAGGATGAACACTGAAGCTTTCTTT.

The CDR3 DNA reads as TGTGCCAGCAGCCCCCAGGACTACAATGAGCAGTTCTTC. Protein: CASSPQDYNEQFF. The rearrangement links TRBV11-2 to TRBJ2-1; D gene unclear. The ends were cut back, 5 bases at V and 3 bases at J, with 8 bases in the middle. CDR1 SGHAT and CDR2 FQNNGV come from the germline V gene. This CDR3 has 13 amino acids.